Each of the 10 T cell receptor beta chains below was sequenced from the same sample in a study of blood T cells in healthy people across ages. The authors ran a second PCR of 7 to 11 cycles using a sample-barcoded 5' primer and a J-beta primer mix. TCRdb independently ran MiXCR on the 5' RACE reads; one entry per CDR3 protein. Here the sample spans hundreds of thousands of distinct CDR3 sequences, approximately 29% being singletons. Sequencing used blood. All receptors come from an elderly woman in good health.

The sample holds many counts of this clonotype. The chain is built from TRBV7-2 and TRBJ1-2; D is perhaps TRBD1 (5 bases). Trimming left V 5 bases short and J 4 bases short, with 17 bases between. This CDR3 region has 15 residues. CDR1 is SGHTA, CDR2 FQGNSA, per germline. The DNA for the CDR3 is TGTGCCAGCAGCCCTTCCGGGGCAGCCCCCTATGGCTACACCTTC. It codes for CASSPSGAAPYGYTF. Supplemented by reference TRBV7-2 and TRBJ1-2, the full variable domain reads GAGVSQSPSNKVTEKGKDVELRCDPISGHTALYWYRQSLGQGLEFLIYFQGNSAPDKSGLPSDRFSAERTGGSVSTLTIQRTQQEDSAVYLCASSPSGAAPYGYTFGSGTRLTVV.

At least ten counts were recorded for this clonotype. This chain joins TRBV5-4 and TRBJ2-3, with 11 bases identical to TRBD2. Trimming at V came to 4 bases and at J to 0 bases, leaving 7 bases not matched to a gene. Germline values: CDR1 SGHNT, CDR2 YYREEE (reference sequence). The CDR3 is 17 residues long. The CDR3 spells CASSGLAGVLSTDTQYF. Here the CDR3 DNA reads TGTGCCAGCAGCGGACTAGCGGGTGTTCTGAGCACAGATACGCAGTATTTT.

Here the CDR3 reads CASSRDWGNTEAFF. The CDR3, as DNA: TGTGCCAGTAGTAGGGATTGGGGGAACACTGAAGCTTTCTTT. The chain joins TRBV19 to TRBJ1-1; no firm D call. The CDR3 extends over 14 amino acids. The V gene's germline CDR1 is LNHDA and CDR2 SQIVND (reference sequence). Trimming shortened V by 4 bases and J by 1 base, and 10 bases separated the two germline ends.

The chain has TRBV12-3 or TRBV12-4 and TRBJ1-5; TRBD1 aligns across 7 bases. The end of the DNA is better explained by TRBJ2-3, so the J call may be wrong. The CDR3 is 15 amino acids. CDR3 sequence: CASNRQGLSNQPQYF. DNA for the CDR3: TGTGCCAGCAATCGACAGGGATTGAGCAATCAGCCCCAGTATTTT.

Remarks on this clonotype: Being one base from a much bigger clone, this may be a read error. The CDR3 does not close with the conserved phenylalanine or tryptophan, likely indicating a read error. V gene TRBV6-6 combines with J gene TRBJ2-3; 7 nucleotides align to TRBD2. Trimming cost V 7 bases and J 2 bases; bases outside gene matches: 9. This CDR3 has 15 amino acids. Germline V gives CDR1 MNHNY, CDR2 SVGAGI (reference sequence). CDR3 sequence reads: CASTLTGGITDTQYL. The CDR3 coding sequence is TGTGCCAGCACCCTGACCGGGGGGATCACAGATACGCAGTATTTG.

The V call is TRBV7-2, the J call TRBJ2-6, with 7 bases lining up with TRBD1. V lost 3 bases and J lost 0; bases outside the gene matches: 8. This CDR3 has 18 amino acids. The germline V gene has CDR1 SGHTA and CDR2 FQGNSA. The CDR3 spells CASSFWEQGYSGANVLTF. CDR3 sequence (DNA): TGTGCCAGCAGCTTTTGGGAACAGGGGTACTCTGGGGCCAACGTCCTGACTTTC.

As for this clonotype: With a much larger clone just one base away, this may be a read error. In nucleotides, the CDR3 is TGTGCCAGCAGTCTCTCCTACAATGAGCAGTACTTC. It translates to CASSLSYNEQYF. The V gene is TRBV28, the J gene TRBJ2-1; no definite D call. The end of the DNA is better explained by TRBJ2-7, so the J call may be wrong. Germline V gene data show CDR1 as MDHEN and CDR2 as SYDVKM. The CDR3 spans 12 residues.

The rearrangement links TRBV7-3 to TRBJ2-1; 14 bases match TRBD2. After removal of 5 bases from V and 9 bases from J, the junction contained 3 bases not matched to a gene. CDR3 length: 14 amino acids. Germline V gene sequence: CDR1 SGHTA, CDR2 FQGTGA. CDR3 sequence: CASSTGTSGGEQFF. Written as DNA, the CDR3 is TGTGCCAGCAGCACAGGGACTAGCGGGGGTGAGCAGTTCTTC.

This clonotype has ten or more counts. CDR3 loop: CASSQDSGRDEQYF. In DNA, the CDR3 is TGTGCCAGCAGCCAAGATTCGGGGCGAGACGAGCAGTACTTC. The chain employs TRBV4-2 and TRBJ2-7; perhaps D is TRBD1 or TRBD2 (5 bases each). Per the germline V gene, CDR1 is LGHNA and CDR2 is YNFKEQ. The ends were cut back, 0 bases at V and 5 bases at J, with 11 bases in the middle. The CDR3 runs 14 residues.

This clonotype was observed many times. The rearrangement uses TRBV28 and TRBJ2-7; D is uncertain. Trimming took off 1 base at V and 9 bases at J, with 10 bases between the two ends. The CDR3 is 12 amino acids. Germline V gene lookup returns CDR1 MDHEN and CDR2 SYDVKM. The CDR3 DNA is TGTGCCAGCAGTTTATCTCTGGGAATGCAGTACTTC. Translation gives CASSLSLGMQYF.